This TCR beta chain emerged from a study of CD8 T cells in Susac syndrome. The CDR3 is 15 residues long. J was trimmed by 6 bases and V by 4 bases; bases with no gene match: 9. Germline V gives CDR1 SGDLS, CDR2 YYNGEE. Random hexamers were used to reverse transcribe an amount of roughly 0.45 to 1 ug RNA. Amplification of TCR beta CDR3 spanned 54 Vbeta and 13 Jbeta via immunoSEQ multiplex PCR. TCRdb used MiXCR to reprocess the immunoSEQ multiplex PCR reads, holding one entry per CDR3 protein. The sample shows about 76,000 distinct CDR3 sequences, 90% to 95% of them seen only once. TEMRA cells were FACS-enriched and CD8+ and CD4+ T cells negatively isolated.

The receptor comes from a human donor with multiple sclerosis. This rearrangement joins TRBV9 to TRBJ1-4; the match to TRBD1 covers 7 bases. Sequenced input: CD8+ T cells from PBMCs. The CDR3 bases are TGTGCCAGCAGCCCAGGGGGGGCGAGGGATGAAAAACTGTTTTTT. It yields the protein CASSPGGARDEKLFF.